A single sample gave rise to the 14 T cell receptor beta chains below, sequenced in a study of blood T cell repertoires in COVID-19. The data were produced by immunoSEQ multiplex PCR, yet TCRdb's version contains in-frame clones alone and is incomplete. The data contain 210,000 or so clones, 82% of them singletons. The specimen sequenced was peripheral blood. These receptors originate from a woman between 35 and 50 years old with acute or convalescent COVID-19.

The V gene is TRBV20-1, the J gene TRBJ1-2, with 8 bases matching TRBD1. The germline V gene encodes CDR1 DFQATT and CDR2 SNEGSKA (reference sequence). The CDR3 is 12 residues long. Trimming cost V 3 bases and J 7 bases; bases outside gene matches: 4. In DNA form, the CDR3 reads TGCAGTGCTAGTTCAGGGGGCAGTGGCTACACCTTC. Translating it yields CSASSGGSGYTF.

A single count supports this clone. Other DNA variants within this sample encode the same CDR3. The V and J genes are TRBV30 and TRBJ1-1, with no clear D. CDR3 length equals 13 residues. The germline V gene encodes CDR1 GTSNPN and CDR2 SVGIG (reference sequence). Trimming took 0 bases from V and 1 from J, leaving 6 bases between them. CDR3 nucleotide sequence: TGTGCCTGGAGTGTCTCTCGGAACACTGAAGCTTTCTTT. This translates into CAWSVSRNTEAFF.

CDR3 sequence reads: CASSLGPGTQYF. CDR3 DNA: TGTGCCAGCAGCTTAGGCCCGGGGACCCAGTACTTC. V gene TRBV13 combines with J gene TRBJ2-5; D is unresolved. Germline V gene lookup returns CDR1 PRHDT and CDR2 FYEKMQ (reference sequence). V dropped 0 bases and J dropped 7 bases, with 6 bases sitting between them. The length of the CDR3 is 12 residues. The full variable domain, its missing parts supplied by reference TRBV13 and TRBJ2-5, is AAGVIQSPRHLIKEKRETATLKCYPIPRHDTVYWYQQGPGQDPQFLISFYEKMQSDKGSIPDRFSAQQFSDYHSELNMSSLELGDSALYFCASSLGPGTQYFGPGTRLLVL.

The chain employs TRBV5-5 and TRBJ2-7, with TRBD2 matching 8 bases. Unmatched junction bases numbered 5, after V lost 2 bases and J lost 7 bases. There are 13 residues in the CDR3. Germline V CDR1 and CDR2: SGHKS, YYEKEE (reference sequence). The CDR3 DNA reads as TGTGCCAGCAGCTTAACGGGGGGGTTAGAGCAGTACTTC. Amino acids: CASSLTGGLEQYF.

This rearrangement joins TRBV2 to TRBJ1-4; a weak D match, TRBD1 (6 bases). CDR3 length: 14 residues. V was clipped by 5 bases and J by 6 bases, with 13 bases between them. CDR1 is SNHLY and CDR2 is FYNNEI in the germline V gene. CDR3 nucleotides: TGTGCCAGCAGTCCCGGGACAAGGCATGAAAAACTGTTTTTT. It encodes CASSPGTRHEKLFF.

This chain connects TRBV11-2 to TRBJ2-7; tentative D call: TRBD2 (5 bases). V was pared by 5 bases and J by 0 bases, with 14 bases between. CDR1 is SGHAT, CDR2 FQNNGV, per germline. The CDR3 runs 15 residues. The CDR3 sequence is CASSHIMDFSYEQYF. Written as DNA, the CDR3 is TGTGCCAGCAGCCATATCATGGACTTCTCCTACGAGCAGTACTTC.

V usage is TRBV11-2 and J usage is TRBJ2-4; TRBD2 agrees at 11 bases. Germline V gene data show CDR1 as SGHAT and CDR2 as FQNNGV. This CDR3 spans 17 amino acids. Unmatched junction bases numbered 8, after V lost 5 bases and J lost 2 bases. CDR3 coding DNA: TGTGCCAGCAGCAGATATAGCGGGGGGGCCACCAAAAACATTCAGTACTTC. It yields the protein CASSRYSGGATKNIQYF.

The gene calls are TRBV19 and TRBJ2-5; D possibly corresponds to TRBD1 (6 bases). The CDR3 contains 14 residues. CDR1 is LNHDA and CDR2 is SQIVND in the germline V gene (reference sequence). The V gene lost 8 bases and the J gene lost 5 bases, with 18 bases spanning the gap. CDR3 region: CASRDTGWLETQYF. The CDR3 DNA reads TGTGCCAGTCGGGACACCGGCTGGTTGGAGACCCAGTACTTC.

This clone was detected once. The V and J genes are TRBV21-1 and TRBJ2-1; the table's D call TRBD1 went unverified against the DNA. TRBV21-1 is assigned pseudogene status. CDR3 size: 16 residues. In nucleotides, the CDR3 is TGTGCCAGCAGCGCGCTTCGGACAGGGTCCTACAATGAGCAGTTCTTC. It translates to CASSALRTGSYNEQFF.

The chain combines TRBV3-1 (or the pseudogene TRBV3-2) with TRBJ1-2; D gene ambiguous. The germline gives CDR1 LGHDT, CDR2 YNNKEL (reference sequence). The CDR3 extends over 11 amino acids. Deletions cut 8 bases from V and 4 bases from J, with 8 bases between. This CDR3 is CASGTVYGYTF. In DNA, the CDR3 is TGTGCCAGCGGAACAGTCTATGGCTACACCTTC.

The gene calls are TRBV3-1 (or the pseudogene TRBV3-2) and TRBJ1-6; the match to TRBD1 covers 8 bases. Losses at the gene ends were 7 bases for V and 10 bases for J; bases not matched to a gene: 9. The CDR3 extends over 14 amino acids. Germline-derived CDR1 and CDR2 are LGHDT and YNNKEL (reference sequence). CDR3 nucleotides: TGTGCCAGCAACCGACAGGGGAATGAGTCACCCCTCCACTTT. This gives the protein CASNRQGNESPLHF.

The table lists this clone with a count of one. The rearrangement uses TRBV5-5 and TRBJ1-1; TRBD1 is a possible D gene (5 bases). V was clipped by 2 bases and J by 4 bases, with 15 bases between them. The CDR3 is 15 amino acids. CDR1 and CDR2 (germline): SGHKS, YYEKEE (reference sequence). The CDR3 DNA follows: TGTGCCAGCAGCTTATCTTATGGGGGAGGCACTGAAGCTTTCTTT. Amino acid sequence: CASSLSYGGGTEAFF.

V is TRBV4-1 and J is TRBJ1-1; 8 nucleotides match TRBD1. The CDR3 length is 16 residues. Germline lookup yields CDR1 MGHRA and CDR2 YSYEKL. With 5 bases clipped from V and 4 bases from J, the junction kept 12 bases outside the gene matches. The CDR3 is CASSWQGASEGTEAFF. The CDR3 coding sequence is TGCGCCAGCAGCTGGCAGGGGGCGAGTGAGGGCACTGAAGCTTTCTTT.

CDR3 in amino acids: CASSPRQGIQPQHF. In DNA form, the CDR3 reads TGCGCCAGCAGCCCACGACAGGGGATTCAGCCCCAGCATTTT. V and J are TRBV5-1 and TRBJ1-5, with TRBD1 matching over 8 bases. V lost 4 bases to trimming and J lost 6 bases; unmatched junction nucleotides: 6. Germline V lookup: CDR1 SGHRS, CDR2 YFSETQ. CDR3 length: 14 residues. The full variable domain, in which reference TRBV5-1 and TRBJ1-5 provide the parts outside the CDR3, is KAGVTQTPRYLIKTRGQQVTLSCSPISGHRSVSWYQQTPGQGLQFLFEYFSETQRNKGNFPGRFSGRQFSNSRSEMNVSTLELGDSALYLCASSPRQGIQPQHFGDGTRLSIL.